Here is one T cell receptor beta chain with its context. Its antigen is unidentified. Germline assignment: CDR1 SGHRS and CDR2 YFSETQ. Trimming pared 0 bases from V and 4 bases from J, leaving 16 bases between. The CDR3 has 17 amino acids. Sequencing used immunoSEQ multiplex PCR; TCRdb keeps in-frame clones, though not all of them. The data show 68,000 or so clones, with around four fifths seen just once and approximately 11% held by the top ten. The record originates from a study of OX40 agonist ivuxolimab in advanced cancers. Study results and limitations: Doses of 0.1 to 3.0 mg/kg were accompanied by clonal expansion of CD4+ and CD8+ blood T cells by week 6.

The sequence was obtained from an adult with an advanced solid tumor such as melanoma, head and neck, liver or kidney cancer. V gene TRBV5-1 combines with J gene TRBJ1-4; a possible D gene is TRBD1 (6 bases). The source was CD4+ or CD8+ T cells sorted from blood, collected in a trial of the OX40 agonist ivuxolimab. The chain's CDR3 is CASSLDFGGLGNEKLFF. In nucleotides, the CDR3 is TGCGCCAGCAGCTTGGACTTTGGGGGCCTAGGTAATGAAAAACTGTTTTTT.